These T cell receptor beta chains were read from a single sample in a study of somatic mutations in cytotoxic T cells in rheumatoid arthritis. This table comes from immunoSEQ multiplex PCR, and its TCRdb copy is limited to in-frame clones, with some not included. The data show roughly 10,000 clones, over 75% seen once. The source material was CD8+ T cells sorted from blood. These receptors were obtained from an adult with rheumatoid arthritis. The CDR3 runs from the conserved cysteine through the conserved F or W. Each record gives: D gene, V gene, clone size, J gene, CDR3 protein, CDR3 DNA. A D gene is named only where the DNA matches it firmly. The size of a clone is reported for some rows only, either as once, few or many, or as a class for expanded clones.

D gene: .
V gene: TRBV28
clone size: medium-sized
J gene: TRBJ1-2
CDR3 protein: CASSLHEGLGYGYTF
CDR3 DNA: TGTGCCAGCAGTTTACACGAGGGGTTGGGCTATGGCTACACCTTC

D gene: TRBD1
V gene: TRBV27
clone size: .
J gene: TRBJ2-7
CDR3 protein: CASSLQGQYYEQYF
CDR3 DNA: TGTGCCAGCAGTTTACAGGGACAGTATTACGAGCAGTACTTC

D gene: TRBD1
V gene: TRBV27
clone size: .
J gene: TRBJ1-2
CDR3 protein: CASSLYRDRVHGYTF
CDR3 DNA: TGTGCCAGCAGTTTATATCGGGACAGGGTTCATGGCTACACCTTC

D gene: .
V gene: TRBV5-5
clone size: .
J gene: TRBJ2-1
CDR3 protein: CASTEGGSYNEQFF
CDR3 DNA: TGTGCCAGCACCGAGGGGGGGTCCTACAATGAGCAGTTCTTC

D gene: .
V gene: TRBV2
clone size: .
J gene: TRBJ1-2
CDR3 protein: CASIGPGYYGYTF
CDR3 DNA: TGTGCCAGCATTGGGCCCGGCTACTATGGCTACACCTTC

D gene: TRBD2
V gene: TRBV7-9
clone size: once
J gene: TRBJ2-2
CDR3 protein: CASSLSGGREGVNTGELFF
CDR3 DNA: TGTGCCAGCAGCCTCTCAGGAGGCAGGGAGGGTGTTAACACCGGGGAGCTGTTTTTT

D gene: .
V gene: TRBV27
clone size: .
J gene: TRBJ2-5
CDR3 protein: CASTPTGTKTQYF
CDR3 DNA: TGTGCCAGCACTCCTACAGGGACGAAGACCCAGTACTTC

D gene: TRBD1
V gene: TRBV5-1
clone size: once
J gene: TRBJ2-5
CDR3 protein: CASKHSGTGGTETQYF
CDR3 DNA: TGCGCCAGCAAACATTCCGGGACAGGGGGAACCGAGACCCAGTACTTC

D gene: .
V gene: TRBV15
clone size: .
J gene: TRBJ1-1
CDR3 protein: CATSRDRARGVDTEAFF
CDR3 DNA: TGTGCCACCAGCAGAGATCGGGCGAGGGGCGTGGACACTGAAGCTTTCTTT

D gene: .
V gene: TRBV5-5
clone size: .
J gene: TRBJ1-1
CDR3 protein: CASSLAGAGAEAFF
CDR3 DNA: TGTGCCAGCAGCTTGGCGGGGGCAGGCGCTGAAGCTTTCTTT

D gene: .
V gene: TRBV5-6
clone size: .
J gene: TRBJ2-7
CDR3 protein: CASSRGVIGEQYF
CDR3 DNA: TGTGCCAGCAGCCGGGGTGTGATCGGGGAGCAGTACTTC

D gene: .
V gene: TRBV18
clone size: once
J gene: TRBJ2-1
CDR3 protein: CASSPKDYNEQFF
CDR3 DNA: TGTGCCAGCTCACCTAAGGACTACAATGAGCAGTTCTTC

D gene: .
V gene: TRBV2
clone size: .
J gene: TRBJ2-3
CDR3 protein: CATHGRETSTDTQYF
CDR3 DNA: TGTGCCACCCACGGACGGGAGACGAGCACAGATACGCAGTATTTT

D gene: TRBD1
V gene: TRBV27
clone size: .
J gene: TRBJ1-2
CDR3 protein: CASSLTGTAYYGYTF
CDR3 DNA: TGTGCCAGCAGTTTAACCGGGACAGCCTACTATGGCTACACCTTC

D gene: TRBD1
V gene: TRBV29-1
clone size: .
J gene: TRBJ2-2
CDR3 protein: CSARGGAGTGELFF
CDR3 DNA: TGCAGCGCAAGAGGGGGCGCCGGAACCGGGGAGCTGTTTTTT

D gene: .
V gene: TRBV10-3
clone size: .
J gene: TRBJ1-1
CDR3 protein: CAISESGGTEAFF
CDR3 DNA: TGTGCCATCAGTGAGTCAGGTGGCACTGAAGCTTTCTTT

D gene: .
V gene: TRBV7-8
clone size: .
J gene: TRBJ2-3
CDR3 protein: CASSPPGGGSDTQYF
CDR3 DNA: TGTGCCAGCAGCCCTCCCGGGGGTGGTTCAGATACGCAGTATTTT

D gene: .
V gene: TRBV6-5
clone size: .
J gene: TRBJ1-5
CDR3 protein: CASRPQGGSNQPQHF
CDR3 DNA: TGTGCCAGCAGGCCGCAGGGAGGAAGCAATCAGCCCCAGCATTTT

D gene: TRBD1
V gene: TRBV7-9
clone size: .
J gene: TRBJ1-2
CDR3 protein: CASSLPRTGRPLNYGYTF
CDR3 DNA: TGTGCCAGCAGCTTGCCGAGGACAGGCCGACCTTTAAACTATGGCTACACCTTC

D gene: .
V gene: TRBV15
clone size: .
J gene: TRBJ2-6
CDR3 protein: CATSSRPSGANVLTF
CDR3 DNA: TGTGCCACCAGCAGCCGGCCGTCTGGGGCCAACGTCCTGACTTTC

D gene: .
V gene: TRBV6-7
clone size: .
J gene: TRBJ2-3
CDR3 protein: CASSYSGWLGLVTDTQYF
CDR3 DNA: TGTGCCAGCAGTTACTCCGGTTGGCTCGGTCTGGTCACAGATACGCAGTATTTT

D gene: TRBD1
V gene: TRBV5-6
clone size: .
J gene: TRBJ1-1
CDR3 protein: CASSPVQGLTEAFF
CDR3 DNA: TGTGCCAGCAGCCCCGTACAGGGGTTGACTGAAGCTTTCTTT

D gene: .
V gene: TRBV9
clone size: few
J gene: TRBJ2-1
CDR3 protein: CASSPSAGTSYDEQFF
CDR3 DNA: TGTGCCAGCAGCCCCTCCGCGGGCACCTCCTACGATGAGCAGTTCTTC

D gene: .
V gene: TRBV7-9
clone size: once
J gene: TRBJ2-4
CDR3 protein: CASSPPVLGKNIQYF
CDR3 DNA: TGTGCCAGCAGCCCGCCCGTACTGGGCAAAAACATTCAGTACTTC

D gene: TRBD1
V gene: TRBV5-6
clone size: .
J gene: TRBJ1-4
CDR3 protein: CASSLAGQGLVEKLFF
CDR3 DNA: TGTGCCAGCAGCTTGGCGGGACAGGGTCTGGTTGAAAAACTGTTTTTT

D gene: .
V gene: TRBV6-1
clone size: .
J gene: TRBJ2-7
CDR3 protein: CASYNDPAHSYEQYF
CDR3 DNA: TGTGCCAGCTACAATGATCCGGCCCACAGCTACGAGCAGTACTTC

D gene: .
V gene: TRBV7-9
clone size: .
J gene: TRBJ2-5
CDR3 protein: CASSLVLPETQYF
CDR3 DNA: TGTGCCAGCAGCTTAGTACTCCCGGAGACCCAGTACTTC

D gene: .
V gene: TRBV5-1
clone size: .
J gene: TRBJ2-1
CDR3 protein: CASSLVGERGEQFF
CDR3 DNA: TGCGCCAGCAGCTTGGTAGGGGAACGGGGGGAGCAGTTCTTC

D gene: .
V gene: TRBV6-5
clone size: .
J gene: TRBJ1-2
CDR3 protein: CASSPRAEYGYTF
CDR3 DNA: TGTGCCAGCAGTCCACGGGCAGAGTATGGCTACACCTTC

D gene: TRBD2
V gene: TRBV4-1
clone size: .
J gene: TRBJ2-3
CDR3 protein: CASSQDRAREGRGTDTQYF
CDR3 DNA: TGCGCCAGCAGCCAAGATCGAGCTCGGGAGGGCCGGGGGACAGATACGCAGTATTTT

D gene: .
V gene: TRBV6-4
clone size: .
J gene: TRBJ2-2
CDR3 protein: CASSGTNTGELFF
CDR3 DNA: TGTGCCAGCAGTGGGACTAACACCGGGGAGCTGTTTTTT

D gene: TRBD1
V gene: TRBV9
clone size: .
J gene: TRBJ2-7
CDR3 protein: CASSLGTGAEEQYF
CDR3 DNA: TGTGCCAGCAGCCTCGGGACAGGGGCAGAAGAGCAGTACTTC

D gene: TRBD2
V gene: TRBV15
clone size: .
J gene: TRBJ2-5
CDR3 protein: CATSRDPGGALETQYF
CDR3 DNA: TGTGCCACCAGCAGAGATCCCGGGGGGGCCCTGGAGACCCAGTACTTC

D gene: .
V gene: TRBV9
clone size: .
J gene: TRBJ2-7
CDR3 protein: CASSVGGGRGEQYF
CDR3 DNA: TGTGCCAGCAGCGTAGGAGGGGGGCGCGGCGAGCAGTACTTC

D gene: .
V gene: TRBV30
clone size: once
J gene: TRBJ2-5
CDR3 protein: CAWRQDQEETQYF
CDR3 DNA: TGTGCCTGGAGACAGGATCAAGAAGAGACCCAGTACTTC

D gene: TRBD1
V gene: TRBV11-2
clone size: .
J gene: TRBJ2-7
CDR3 protein: CASRPTGVGEQYF
CDR3 DNA: TGTGCCAGCAGGCCGACAGGGGTAGGGGAGCAGTACTTC

D gene: .
V gene: TRBV27
clone size: .
J gene: TRBJ2-3
CDR3 protein: CASSLLGATSTDTQYF
CDR3 DNA: TGTGCCAGCAGTTTATTGGGTGCCACCAGCACAGATACGCAGTATTTT

D gene: .
V gene: TRBV19
clone size: .
J gene: TRBJ2-7
CDR3 protein: CASSIPGVSYEQYF
CDR3 DNA: TGTGCCAGTAGTATACCGGGTGTCTCCTACGAGCAGTACTTC

D gene: .
V gene: TRBV4-3
clone size: .
J gene: TRBJ1-2
CDR3 protein: CASSQGAGGGYTF
CDR3 DNA: TGCGCCAGCAGCCAGGGGGCCGGGGGGGGCTACACCTTC

D gene: TRBD2
V gene: TRBV27
clone size: .
J gene: TRBJ2-5
CDR3 protein: CASSLFIGGQETQYF
CDR3 DNA: TGTGCCAGCAGTTTATTTATCGGGGGGCAAGAGACCCAGTACTTC

D gene: .
V gene: TRBV11-2
clone size: once
J gene: TRBJ1-3
CDR3 protein: CASSLDRGSGNTIYF
CDR3 DNA: TGTGCCAGCAGCTTAGATCGGGGGTCTGGAAACACCATATATTTT

D gene: TRBD1
V gene: TRBV28
clone size: .
J gene: TRBJ2-7
CDR3 protein: CASSLQGADDEQYF
CDR3 DNA: TGTGCCAGCAGTCTACAGGGGGCGGACGACGAGCAGTACTTC

D gene: TRBD2
V gene: TRBV19
clone size: .
J gene: TRBJ2-1
CDR3 protein: CASDPGTSGSNEQFF
CDR3 DNA: TGTGCCAGTGACCCGGGGACTAGCGGGAGCAATGAGCAGTTCTTC

D gene: .
V gene: TRBV15
clone size: .
J gene: TRBJ2-2
CDR3 protein: CATSRDLDGELFF
CDR3 DNA: TGTGCCACCAGCAGAGATTTAGACGGGGAGCTGTTTTTT

D gene: .
V gene: TRBV7-3
clone size: .
J gene: TRBJ2-5
CDR3 protein: CASSLSGMETQYF
CDR3 DNA: TGTGCCAGCAGCTTGAGTGGGATGGAGACCCAGTACTTC

D gene: TRBD2
V gene: TRBV7-6
clone size: .
J gene: TRBJ2-7
CDR3 protein: CASSLGGGRNEQYF
CDR3 DNA: TGTGCCAGCAGCTTAGGTGGCGGGAGGAACGAGCAGTACTTC

D gene: TRBD1
V gene: TRBV28
clone size: .
J gene: TRBJ1-5
CDR3 protein: CASSSRTGGQPQHF
CDR3 DNA: TGTGCCAGCAGTTCCCGGACAGGGGGGCAGCCCCAGCATTTT

D gene: TRBD2
V gene: TRBV6-4
clone size: .
J gene: TRBJ2-2
CDR3 protein: CASSSGLAENTGELFF
CDR3 DNA: TGTGCCAGCAGTTCGGGACTAGCAGAGAACACCGGGGAGCTGTTTTTT

D gene: TRBD2
V gene: TRBV27
clone size: .
J gene: TRBJ2-1
CDR3 protein: CASSLSPGGNEQFF
CDR3 DNA: TGTGCCAGCAGTTTATCTCCGGGGGGCAATGAGCAGTTCTTC

D gene: TRBD1
V gene: TRBV9
clone size: .
J gene: TRBJ1-2
CDR3 protein: CASSGYRTGGHGYTF
CDR3 DNA: TGTGCCAGCAGCGGATACCGGACAGGGGGCCATGGCTACACCTTC

D gene: .
V gene: TRBV7-8
clone size: .
J gene: TRBJ1-4
CDR3 protein: CASSRQATNEKLFF
CDR3 DNA: TGTGCCAGCAGTCGACAGGCAACTAATGAAAAACTGTTTTTT

D gene: .
V gene: TRBV6-1
clone size: .
J gene: TRBJ1-5
CDR3 protein: CASSGNGASQPQHF
CDR3 DNA: TGTGCCAGCAGTGGGAATGGGGCTAGTCAGCCCCAGCATTTT

D gene: .
V gene: TRBV6-6
clone size: .
J gene: TRBJ2-7
CDR3 protein: CASSYRSAGSSYEQYF
CDR3 DNA: TGTGCCAGCAGTTACCGATCGGCGGGGAGCTCCTACGAGCAGTACTTC

D gene: .
V gene: TRBV7-6
clone size: .
J gene: TRBJ2-3
CDR3 protein: CASSLASGDSTDTQYF
CDR3 DNA: TGTGCCAGCAGCTTAGCCTCGGGGGACTCCACAGATACGCAGTATTTT

D gene: .
V gene: TRBV11-2
clone size: .
J gene: TRBJ2-7
CDR3 protein: CASSPPPPLAFYEQYF
CDR3 DNA: TGTGCCAGCAGCCCCCCCCCGCCACTAGCCTTCTACGAGCAGTACTTC